A single sample is the source of the 7 T cell receptor beta chains below, sequenced in a study of T cell repertoires in cytomegalovirus infection. TCRdb redid the calling of the reads with MiXCR, one entry per CDR3 protein. The sample lists 150,000 to 200,000 distinct CDR3 sequences; approximately 17% were seen once. The sequenced sample was CD8+ T cells from PBMCs. These receptors were taken from a human donor in good health (CMV status not recorded). Some clones in this sample may be carry-over from other donors' samples.

The chain is built from TRBV6-2 or TRBV6-3 and TRBJ2-1; either TRBD1 or TRBD2 may supply D (5 bases each). The germline gives CDR1 MNHEY, CDR2 SVGEGT. This CDR3 comprises 13 residues. Trimming took off 5 bases at V and 7 bases at J, with 12 bases between the two ends. The CDR3, as DNA: TGTGCCAGCAGTGGGACGGCTAAGAATGAGCAGTTCTTC. This codes for CASSGTAKNEQFF.

The V and J genes are TRBV5-4 and TRBJ2-7; no definite D call. The CDR3 covers 15 residues. Per the germline V gene, CDR1 is SGHNT and CDR2 is YYREEE (reference sequence). V lost 2 bases, J lost 3 bases, and 15 bases lay in between. This CDR3 is CASSFDRSGLYEQYF. In DNA, the CDR3 is TGTGCCAGCAGCTTTGATCGGTCAGGCCTCTACGAGCAGTACTTC.

This clonotype was seen a handful of times. The chain uses TRBV6-2 or TRBV6-3 and TRBJ2-2; D is uncertain. Deletions cut 0 bases from V and 3 bases from J, with 14 bases between. CDR1 MNHEY and CDR2 SVGEGT come from the germline V gene. The CDR3 is 17 amino acids. The CDR3 here is CASSYSKFEIDTGELFF. The CDR3 DNA reads as TGTGCCAGCAGTTACTCGAAGTTTGAGATAGACACCGGGGAGCTGTTTTTT.

This rearrangement joins TRBV29-1 to TRBJ1-1; possible D gene TRBD1, 6 bases. The germline V gene encodes CDR1 SQVTM and CDR2 ANQGSEA. The V end lost 0 bases, the J end lost 5 bases, and 16 bases lay between the germline ends. This CDR3 region has 15 residues. This chain's CDR3 is CSVEEWTAGRTEAFF. The CDR3 region has the DNA TGCAGCGTTGAAGAATGGACAGCGGGGCGAACTGAAGCTTTCTTT.

The chain links TRBV5-6 to TRBJ2-7; 10 positions match TRBD1. Per the germline V gene, CDR1 is SGHDT and CDR2 is YYEEEE. CDR3 size: 14 residues. With 2 bases clipped from V and 6 bases from J, the junction kept 5 bases outside the gene matches. The CDR3 DNA is TGTGCCAGCAGCTTCGAGGGACAGGGGTCCGAGCAGTACTTC. It yields the protein CASSFEGQGSEQYF.

This clonotype was observed a few times. The chain combines TRBV20-1 with TRBJ2-7; 7 positions match TRBD2. The germline V gene encodes CDR1 DFQATT and CDR2 SNEGSKA (reference sequence). The CDR3 covers 15 residues. Germline trimming cut 4 bases from V and 5 bases from J; bases unmatched to any gene: 14. The CDR3 here is CSANPREGRLHEQYF. Here the CDR3 DNA reads TGCAGTGCTAACCCCAGGGAGGGCCGCCTCCACGAGCAGTACTTC.

The V gene is TRBV7-8, the J gene TRBJ2-7; tentatively, D is TRBD2 (6 bases). The CDR3 loop spans 15 amino acids. CDR1 and CDR2 from the germline V gene are SGHVS and FQNEAQ. V was pared by 5 bases and J by 2 bases, with 16 bases between. The CDR3 sequence: CASSPDYRGAYEQYF. The DNA for the CDR3 is TGTGCCAGCAGCCCGGACTATCGAGGGGCCTACGAGCAGTACTTC. The variable domain in full, completed from reference TRBV7-8 and TRBJ2-7, reads GAGVSQSPRYKVAKRGQDVALRCDPISGHVSLFWYQQALGQGPEFLTYFQNEAQLDKSGLPSDRFFAERPEGSVSTLKIQRTQQEDSAVYLCASSPDYRGAYEQYFGPGTRLTVT.